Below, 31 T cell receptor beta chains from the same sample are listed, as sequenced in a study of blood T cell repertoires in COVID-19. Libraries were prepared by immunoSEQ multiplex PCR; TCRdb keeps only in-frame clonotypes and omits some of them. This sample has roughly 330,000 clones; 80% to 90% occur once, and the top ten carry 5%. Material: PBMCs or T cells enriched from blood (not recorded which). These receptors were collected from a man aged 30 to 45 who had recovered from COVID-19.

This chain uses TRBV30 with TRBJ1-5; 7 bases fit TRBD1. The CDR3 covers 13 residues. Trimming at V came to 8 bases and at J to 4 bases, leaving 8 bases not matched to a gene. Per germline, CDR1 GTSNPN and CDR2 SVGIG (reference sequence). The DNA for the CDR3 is TGTGCCGTGGAAAGGGGGCAAAATCAGCCCCAGCATTTT. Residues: CAVERGQNQPQHF.

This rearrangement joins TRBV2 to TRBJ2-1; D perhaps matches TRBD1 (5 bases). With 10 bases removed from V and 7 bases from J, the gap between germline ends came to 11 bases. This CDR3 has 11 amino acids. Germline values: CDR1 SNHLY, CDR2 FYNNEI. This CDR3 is CATAQENEQFF. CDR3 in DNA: TGTGCCACAGCACAGGAGAATGAGCAGTTCTTC.

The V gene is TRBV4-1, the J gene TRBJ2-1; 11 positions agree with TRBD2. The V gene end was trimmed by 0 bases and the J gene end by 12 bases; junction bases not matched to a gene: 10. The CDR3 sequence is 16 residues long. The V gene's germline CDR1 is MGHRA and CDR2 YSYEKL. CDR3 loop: CASSQEVAGGPYGQFF. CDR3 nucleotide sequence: TGCGCCAGCAGCCAAGAGGTAGCGGGGGGGCCCTATGGGCAGTTCTTC.

CDR3 region: CASWEGLSTDTQYF. The CDR3 DNA follows: TGCGCCAGCTGGGAGGGATTAAGCACAGATACGCAGTATTTT. The V and J genes are TRBV5-1 and TRBJ2-3; the match to TRBD2 covers 7 bases. The CDR3 runs 14 residues. Unmatched junction bases numbered 5, after V lost 7 bases and J lost 0 bases. Germline V CDR1 and CDR2: SGHRS, YFSETQ. Based on the CDR3 plus reference TRBV5-1 and TRBJ2-3, the full variable domain is KAGVTQTPRYLIKTRGQQVTLSCSPISGHRSVSWYQQTPGQGLQFLFEYFSETQRNKGNFPGRFSGRQFSNSRSEMNVSTLELGDSALYLCASWEGLSTDTQYFGPGTRLTVL.

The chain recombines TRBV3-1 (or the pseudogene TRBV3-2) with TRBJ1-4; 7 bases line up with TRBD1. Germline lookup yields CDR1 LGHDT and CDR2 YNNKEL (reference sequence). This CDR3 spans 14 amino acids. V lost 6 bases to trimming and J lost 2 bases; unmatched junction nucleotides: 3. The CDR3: CASRNRGTNEKLFF. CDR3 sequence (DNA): TGTGCCAGCAGAAACAGGGGTACTAATGAAAAACTGTTTTTT.

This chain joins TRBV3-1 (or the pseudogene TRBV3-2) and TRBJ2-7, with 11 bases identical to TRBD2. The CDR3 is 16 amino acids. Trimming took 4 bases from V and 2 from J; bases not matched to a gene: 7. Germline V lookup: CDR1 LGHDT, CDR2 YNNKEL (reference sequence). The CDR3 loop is CASSPQELAGAYEQYF. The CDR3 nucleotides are TGTGCCAGCAGCCCACAGGAACTAGCGGGGGCCTACGAGCAGTACTTC.

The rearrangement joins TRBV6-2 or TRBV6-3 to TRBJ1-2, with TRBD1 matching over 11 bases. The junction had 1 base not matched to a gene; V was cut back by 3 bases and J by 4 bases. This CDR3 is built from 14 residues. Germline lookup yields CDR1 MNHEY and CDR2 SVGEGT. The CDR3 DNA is TGTGCCAGCAGTTATGGGACAGGGGGCTATGGCTACACCTTC. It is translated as CASSYGTGGYGYTF.

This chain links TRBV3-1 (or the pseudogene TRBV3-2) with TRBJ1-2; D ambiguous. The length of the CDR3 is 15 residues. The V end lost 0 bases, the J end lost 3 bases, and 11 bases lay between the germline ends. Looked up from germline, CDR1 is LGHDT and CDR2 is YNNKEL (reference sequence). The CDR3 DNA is TGTGCCAGCAGCCAAGATCTTAGAGGCTACTATGGCTACACCTTC. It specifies CASSQDLRGYYGYTF.

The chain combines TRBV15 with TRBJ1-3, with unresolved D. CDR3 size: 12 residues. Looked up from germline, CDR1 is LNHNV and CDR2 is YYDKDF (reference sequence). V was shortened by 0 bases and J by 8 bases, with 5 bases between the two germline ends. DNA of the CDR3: TGTGCCACCAGCAGAGAGTTCGACACCATATATTTT. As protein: CATSREFDTIYF.

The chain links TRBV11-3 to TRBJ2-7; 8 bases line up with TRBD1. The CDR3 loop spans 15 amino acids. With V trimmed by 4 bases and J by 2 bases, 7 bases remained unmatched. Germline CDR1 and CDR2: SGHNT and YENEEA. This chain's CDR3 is CASSYGDRTTYEQYF. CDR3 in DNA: TGTGCCAGCAGCTACGGGGACAGGACAACCTACGAGCAGTACTTC.

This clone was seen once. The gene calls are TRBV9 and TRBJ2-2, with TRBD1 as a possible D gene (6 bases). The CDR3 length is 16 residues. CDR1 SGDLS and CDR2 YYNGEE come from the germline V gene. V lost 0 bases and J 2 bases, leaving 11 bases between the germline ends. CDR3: CASSVDRDINTGELFF. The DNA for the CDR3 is TGTGCCAGCAGCGTAGACAGGGATATTAACACCGGGGAGCTGTTTTTT.

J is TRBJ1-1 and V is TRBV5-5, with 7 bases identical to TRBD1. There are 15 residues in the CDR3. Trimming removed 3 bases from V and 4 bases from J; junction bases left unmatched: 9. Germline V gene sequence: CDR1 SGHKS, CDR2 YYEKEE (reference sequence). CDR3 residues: CASSWEGQEGTEAFF. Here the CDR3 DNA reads TGTGCCAGCAGCTGGGAAGGACAGGAGGGCACTGAAGCTTTCTTT.

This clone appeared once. The CDR3 bases are TGTGCCAGCAGCTTAGCGGAGGCCGGGGAGCTGTTTTTT. Translated: CASSLAEAGELFF. This rearrangement joins TRBV11-2 to TRBJ2-2; D possibly corresponds to TRBD2 (5 bases). This CDR3 is built from 13 residues. CDR1 is SGHAT, CDR2 FQNNGV, per germline. Trimming shortened V by 1 base and J by 6 bases, and 6 bases separated the two germline ends.

CDR3 residues: CASSPNRVSNQPQHF. CDR3 sequence (DNA): TGTGCCAGCTCACCAAACAGGGTTAGCAATCAGCCCCAGCATTTT. The genes are TRBV18 and TRBJ1-5, with a tentative D call TRBD1 (6 bases). V was clipped by 2 bases and J by 0 bases, with 8 bases between them. The CDR3 is 15 residues long. CDR1 KGHSH and CDR2 LQKENI come from the germline V gene. The entire variable domain, with the rest obtained from reference TRBV18 and TRBJ1-5, is as follows: NAGVMQNPRHLVRRRGQEARLRCSPMKGHSHVYWYRQLPEEGLKFMVYLQKENIIDESGMPKERFSAEFPKEGPSILRIQQVVRGDSAAYFCASSPNRVSNQPQHFGDGTRLSIL.

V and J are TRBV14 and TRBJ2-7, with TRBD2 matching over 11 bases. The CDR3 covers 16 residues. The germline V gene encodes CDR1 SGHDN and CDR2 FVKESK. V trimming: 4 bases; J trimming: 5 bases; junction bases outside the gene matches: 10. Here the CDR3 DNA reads TGTGCCAGCAGCCTGAGGACGGCTAGCGGGGGGCACGAGCAGTACTTC. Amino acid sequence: CASSLRTASGGHEQYF.

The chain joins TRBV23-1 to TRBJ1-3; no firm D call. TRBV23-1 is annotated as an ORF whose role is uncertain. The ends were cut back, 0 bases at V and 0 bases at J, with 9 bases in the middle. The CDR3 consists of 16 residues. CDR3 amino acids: CASSQSARNSGNTIYF. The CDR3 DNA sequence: TGCGCCAGCAGTCAATCGGCTCGTAACTCTGGAAACACCATATATTTT.

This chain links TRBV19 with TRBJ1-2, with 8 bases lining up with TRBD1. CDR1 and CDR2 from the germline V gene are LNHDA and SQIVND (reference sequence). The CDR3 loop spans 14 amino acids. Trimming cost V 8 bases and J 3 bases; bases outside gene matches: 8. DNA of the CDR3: TGTGCCAGTGGTTGGACAGGGAATGACTATGGCTACACCTTC. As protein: CASGWTGNDYGYTF.

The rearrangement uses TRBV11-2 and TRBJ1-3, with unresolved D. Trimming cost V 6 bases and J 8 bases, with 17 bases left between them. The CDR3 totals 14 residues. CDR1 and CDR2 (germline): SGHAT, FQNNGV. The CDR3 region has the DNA TGTGCCAGCAGACCGACCCCTAGAACGGACACCATATATTTT. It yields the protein CASRPTPRTDTIYF.

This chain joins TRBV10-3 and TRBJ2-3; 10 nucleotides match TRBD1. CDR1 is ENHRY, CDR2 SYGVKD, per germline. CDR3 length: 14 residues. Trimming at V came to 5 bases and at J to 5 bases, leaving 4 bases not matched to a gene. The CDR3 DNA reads TGTGCCATCAGTAGGGACAGGGGAGGAGATACGCAGTATTTT. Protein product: CAISRDRGGDTQYF.

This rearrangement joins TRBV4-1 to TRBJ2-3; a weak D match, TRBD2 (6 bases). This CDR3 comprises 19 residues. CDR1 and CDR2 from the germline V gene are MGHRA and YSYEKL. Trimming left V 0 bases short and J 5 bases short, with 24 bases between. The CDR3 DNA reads TGCGCCAGCAGCCAAGACGTCTGGGTGTTCCCCGGAGGGGAAGATACGCAGTATTTT. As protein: CASSQDVWVFPGGEDTQYF.

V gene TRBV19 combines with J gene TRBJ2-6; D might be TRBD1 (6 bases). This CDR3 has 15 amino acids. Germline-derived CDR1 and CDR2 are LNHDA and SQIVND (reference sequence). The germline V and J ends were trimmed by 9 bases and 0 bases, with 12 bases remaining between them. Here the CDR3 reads CASKDRHSGANVLTF. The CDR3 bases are TGTGCCAGCAAGGACAGACACTCTGGGGCCAACGTCCTGACTTTC.

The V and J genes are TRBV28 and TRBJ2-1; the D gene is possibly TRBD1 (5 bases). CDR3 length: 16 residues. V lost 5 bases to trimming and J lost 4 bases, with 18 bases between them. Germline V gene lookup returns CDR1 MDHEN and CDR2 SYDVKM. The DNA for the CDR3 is TGTGCCAGCAGTCTAGGAACAGGCGCGCTATACAATGAGCAGTTCTTC. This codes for CASSLGTGALYNEQFF.

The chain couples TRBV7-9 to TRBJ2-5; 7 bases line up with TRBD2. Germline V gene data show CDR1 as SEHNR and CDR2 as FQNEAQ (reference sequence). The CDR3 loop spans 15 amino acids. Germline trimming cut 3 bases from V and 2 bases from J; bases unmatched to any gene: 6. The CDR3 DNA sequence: TGTGCCAGCAGCTTTGTGAGCGGGGCACAAGAGACCCAGTACTTC. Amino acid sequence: CASSFVSGAQETQYF.

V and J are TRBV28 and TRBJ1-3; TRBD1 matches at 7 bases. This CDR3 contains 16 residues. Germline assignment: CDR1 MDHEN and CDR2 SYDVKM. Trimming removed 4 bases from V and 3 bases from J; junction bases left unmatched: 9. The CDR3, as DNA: TGTGCCAGCAGTTCCCCCGAAGGGGGCGGTGGAAACACCATATATTTT. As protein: CASSSPEGGGGNTIYF.

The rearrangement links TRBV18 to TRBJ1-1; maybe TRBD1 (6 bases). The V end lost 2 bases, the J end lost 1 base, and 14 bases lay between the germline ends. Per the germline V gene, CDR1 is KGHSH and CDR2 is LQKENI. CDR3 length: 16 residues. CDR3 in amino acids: CASSPGSGERNTEAFF. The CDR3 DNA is TGTGCCAGCTCACCAGGGTCAGGGGAAAGGAACACTGAAGCTTTCTTT.

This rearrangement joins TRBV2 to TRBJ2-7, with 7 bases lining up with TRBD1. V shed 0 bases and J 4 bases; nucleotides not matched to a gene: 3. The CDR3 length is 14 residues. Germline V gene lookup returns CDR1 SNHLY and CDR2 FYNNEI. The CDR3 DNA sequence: TGTGCCAGCAGTGAAGCGACAGGGCAGTACGAGCAGTACTTC. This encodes CASSEATGQYEQYF.

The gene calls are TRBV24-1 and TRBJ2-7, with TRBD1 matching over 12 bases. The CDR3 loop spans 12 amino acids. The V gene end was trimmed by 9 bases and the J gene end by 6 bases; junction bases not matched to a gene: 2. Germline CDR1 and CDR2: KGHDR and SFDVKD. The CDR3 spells CATAGQGAEQYF. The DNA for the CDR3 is TGTGCCACCGCGGGACAGGGGGCCGAGCAGTACTTC.

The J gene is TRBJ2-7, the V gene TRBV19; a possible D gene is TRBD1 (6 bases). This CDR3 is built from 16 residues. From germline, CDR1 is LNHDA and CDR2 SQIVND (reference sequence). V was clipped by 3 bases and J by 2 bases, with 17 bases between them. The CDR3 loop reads CASSILPLTGPYEQYF. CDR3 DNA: TGTGCCAGTAGTATCCTACCCTTAACAGGGCCCTACGAGCAGTACTTC.

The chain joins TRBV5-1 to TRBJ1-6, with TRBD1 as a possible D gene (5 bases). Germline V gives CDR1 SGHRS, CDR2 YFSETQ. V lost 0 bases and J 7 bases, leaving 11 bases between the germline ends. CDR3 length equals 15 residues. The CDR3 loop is CASSLGQGTNSPLHF. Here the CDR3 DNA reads TGCGCCAGCAGCTTGGGCCAGGGAACAAATTCACCCCTCCACTTT.

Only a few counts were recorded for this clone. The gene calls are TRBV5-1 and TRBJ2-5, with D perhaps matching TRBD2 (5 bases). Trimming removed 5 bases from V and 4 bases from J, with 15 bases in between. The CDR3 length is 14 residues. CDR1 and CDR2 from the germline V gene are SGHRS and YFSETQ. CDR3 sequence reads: CASSPGSGRETQYF. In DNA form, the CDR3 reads TGCGCCAGCAGTCCGGGGTCGGGCAGAGAGACCCAGTACTTC.

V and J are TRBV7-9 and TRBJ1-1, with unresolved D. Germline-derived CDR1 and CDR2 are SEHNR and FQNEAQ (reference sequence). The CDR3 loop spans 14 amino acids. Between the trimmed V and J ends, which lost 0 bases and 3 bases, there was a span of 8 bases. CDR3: CASSLAGRYTEAFF. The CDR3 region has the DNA TGTGCCAGCAGCTTAGCGGGGAGATACACTGAAGCTTTCTTT.